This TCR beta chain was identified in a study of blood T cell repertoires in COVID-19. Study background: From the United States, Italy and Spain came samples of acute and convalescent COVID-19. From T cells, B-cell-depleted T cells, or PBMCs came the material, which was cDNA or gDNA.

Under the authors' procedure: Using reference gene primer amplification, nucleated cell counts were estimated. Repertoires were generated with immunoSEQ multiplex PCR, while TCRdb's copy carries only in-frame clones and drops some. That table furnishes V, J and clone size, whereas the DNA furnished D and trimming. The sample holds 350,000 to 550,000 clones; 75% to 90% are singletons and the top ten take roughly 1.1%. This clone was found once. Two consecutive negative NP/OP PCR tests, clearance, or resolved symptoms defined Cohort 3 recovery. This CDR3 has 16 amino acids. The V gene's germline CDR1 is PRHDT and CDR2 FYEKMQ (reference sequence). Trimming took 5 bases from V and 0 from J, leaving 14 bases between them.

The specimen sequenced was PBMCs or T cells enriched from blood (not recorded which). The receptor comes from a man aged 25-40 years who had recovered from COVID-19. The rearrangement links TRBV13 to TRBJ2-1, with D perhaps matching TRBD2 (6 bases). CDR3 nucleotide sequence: TGTGCCAGCAGCCCAATGGCGGGGAGCTCCTACAATGAGCAGTTCTTC. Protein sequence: CASSPMAGSSYNEQFF.